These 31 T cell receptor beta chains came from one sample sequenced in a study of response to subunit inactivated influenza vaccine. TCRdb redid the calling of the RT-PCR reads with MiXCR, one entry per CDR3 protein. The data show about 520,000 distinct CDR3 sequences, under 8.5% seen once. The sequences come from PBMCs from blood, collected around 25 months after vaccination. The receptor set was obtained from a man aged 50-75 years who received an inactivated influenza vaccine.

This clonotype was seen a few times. This CDR3 reads CASSPQADLSKNIQYF. CDR3 nucleotide sequence: TGTGCCAGCTCACCACAGGCCGACCTATCCAAAAACATTCAGTACTTC. This rearrangement joins TRBV18 to TRBJ2-4; no reliable D call. From germline, CDR1 is KGHSH and CDR2 LQKENI. The CDR3 totals 16 residues. Trimming stripped 1 base from V and 2 bases from J, with 12 bases between.

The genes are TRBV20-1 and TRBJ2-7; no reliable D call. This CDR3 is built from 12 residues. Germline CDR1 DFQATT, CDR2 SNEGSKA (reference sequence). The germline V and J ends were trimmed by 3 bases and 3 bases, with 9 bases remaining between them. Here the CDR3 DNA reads TGCAGTGCTAGTTTAGCTGACTACGAGCAGTACTTC. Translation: CSASLADYEQYF.

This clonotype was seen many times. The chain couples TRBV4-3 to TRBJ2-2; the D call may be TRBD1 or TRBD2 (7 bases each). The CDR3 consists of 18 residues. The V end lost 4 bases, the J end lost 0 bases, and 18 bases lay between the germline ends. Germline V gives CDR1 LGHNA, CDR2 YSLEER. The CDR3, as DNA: TGCGCCAGCAGCCGGGGCCCAGGGGGAGGGACGAACACCGGGGAGCTGTTTTTT. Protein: CASSRGPGGGTNTGELFF.

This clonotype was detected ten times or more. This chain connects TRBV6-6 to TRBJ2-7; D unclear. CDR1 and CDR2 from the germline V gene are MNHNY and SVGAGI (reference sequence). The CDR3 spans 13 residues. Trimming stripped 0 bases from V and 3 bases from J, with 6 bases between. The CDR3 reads CASSYSGVYEQYF. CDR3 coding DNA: TGTGCCAGCAGTTACTCGGGTGTCTACGAGCAGTACTTC.

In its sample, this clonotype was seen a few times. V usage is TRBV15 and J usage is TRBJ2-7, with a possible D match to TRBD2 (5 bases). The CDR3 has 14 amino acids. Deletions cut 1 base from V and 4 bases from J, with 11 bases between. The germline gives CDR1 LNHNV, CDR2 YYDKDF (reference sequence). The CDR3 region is CATSRGLKVYEQYF. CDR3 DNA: TGTGCCACCAGCAGAGGACTAAAAGTTTACGAGCAGTACTTC. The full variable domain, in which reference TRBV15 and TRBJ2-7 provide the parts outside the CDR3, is DAMVIQNPRYQVTQFGKPVTLSCSQTLNHNVMYWYQQKSSQAPKLLFHYYDKDFNNEADTPDNFQSRRPNTSFCFLDIRSPGLGDTAMYLCATSRGLKVYEQYFGPGTRLTVT.

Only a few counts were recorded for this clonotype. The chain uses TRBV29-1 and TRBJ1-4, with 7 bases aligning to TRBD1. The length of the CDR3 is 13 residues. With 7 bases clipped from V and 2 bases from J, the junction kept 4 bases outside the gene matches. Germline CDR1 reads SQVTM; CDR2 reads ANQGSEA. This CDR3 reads CSAGDSTNEKLFF. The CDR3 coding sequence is TGCAGCGCCGGGGACAGCACTAATGAAAAACTGTTTTTT.

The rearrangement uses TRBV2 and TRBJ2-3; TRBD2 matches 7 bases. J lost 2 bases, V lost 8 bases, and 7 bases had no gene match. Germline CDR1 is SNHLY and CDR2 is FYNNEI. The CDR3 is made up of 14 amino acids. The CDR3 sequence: CASGEGSITDTQYF. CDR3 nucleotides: TGTGCCAGCGGGGAGGGCTCAATCACAGATACGCAGTATTTT.

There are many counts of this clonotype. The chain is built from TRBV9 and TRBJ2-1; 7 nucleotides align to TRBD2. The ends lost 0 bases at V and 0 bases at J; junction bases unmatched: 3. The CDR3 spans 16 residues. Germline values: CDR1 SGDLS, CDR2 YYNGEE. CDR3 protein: CASSVGGGSSYNEQFF. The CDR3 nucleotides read TGTGCCAGCAGCGTAGGAGGCGGGAGCTCCTACAATGAGCAGTTCTTC.

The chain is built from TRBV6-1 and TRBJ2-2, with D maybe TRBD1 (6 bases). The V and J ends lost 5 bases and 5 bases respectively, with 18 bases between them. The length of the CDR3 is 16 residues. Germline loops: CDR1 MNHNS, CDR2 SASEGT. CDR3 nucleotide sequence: TGTGCCAGCAGTAAGACAGGTCTTGGGCGTACCGGGGAGCTGTTTTTT. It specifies CASSKTGLGRTGELFF.

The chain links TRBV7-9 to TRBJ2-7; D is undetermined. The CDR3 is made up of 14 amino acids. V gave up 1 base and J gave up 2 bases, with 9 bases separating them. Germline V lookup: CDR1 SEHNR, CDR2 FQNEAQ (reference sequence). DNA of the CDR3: TGTGCCAGCAGCTTAGATGCAGCGACCTACGAGCAGTACTTC. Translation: CASSLDAATYEQYF.

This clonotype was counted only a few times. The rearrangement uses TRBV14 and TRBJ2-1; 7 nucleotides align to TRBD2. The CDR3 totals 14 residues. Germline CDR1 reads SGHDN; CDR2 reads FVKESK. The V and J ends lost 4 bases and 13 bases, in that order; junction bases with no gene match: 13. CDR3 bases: TGTGCCAGCAGCCTCCTACCATGGGGAGGGCCCCAGTTCTTC. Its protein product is CASSLLPWGGPQFF.

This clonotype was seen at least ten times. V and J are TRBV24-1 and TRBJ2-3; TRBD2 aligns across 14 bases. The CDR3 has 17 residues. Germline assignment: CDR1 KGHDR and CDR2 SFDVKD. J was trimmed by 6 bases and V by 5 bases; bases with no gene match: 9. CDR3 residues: CATSVTSGGAWTDTQYF. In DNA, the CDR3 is TGTGCCACCAGTGTGACTAGCGGGGGGGCCTGGACGGATACGCAGTATTTT.

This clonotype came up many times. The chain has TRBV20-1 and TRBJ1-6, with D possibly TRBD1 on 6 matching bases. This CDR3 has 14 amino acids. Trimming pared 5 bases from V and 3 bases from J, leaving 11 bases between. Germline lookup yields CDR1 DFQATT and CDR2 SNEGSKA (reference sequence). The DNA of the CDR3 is TGCAGTGCTTTTACAGGGAGCTATAATTCACCCCTCCACTTT. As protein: CSAFTGSYNSPLHF.

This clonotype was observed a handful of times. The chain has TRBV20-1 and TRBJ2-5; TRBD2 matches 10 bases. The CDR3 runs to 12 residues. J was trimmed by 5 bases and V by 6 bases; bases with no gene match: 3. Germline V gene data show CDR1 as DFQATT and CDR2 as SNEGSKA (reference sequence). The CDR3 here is CSALAGVETQYF. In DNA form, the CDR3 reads TGCAGTGCCCTAGCGGGAGTGGAGACCCAGTACTTC.

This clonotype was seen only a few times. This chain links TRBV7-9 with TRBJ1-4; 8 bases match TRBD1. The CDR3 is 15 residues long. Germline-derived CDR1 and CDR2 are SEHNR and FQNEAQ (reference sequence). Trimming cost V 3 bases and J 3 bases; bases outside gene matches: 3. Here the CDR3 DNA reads TGTGCCAGCAGCTTTGGACAGGGCTCTAATGAAAAACTGTTTTTT. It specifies CASSFGQGSNEKLFF.

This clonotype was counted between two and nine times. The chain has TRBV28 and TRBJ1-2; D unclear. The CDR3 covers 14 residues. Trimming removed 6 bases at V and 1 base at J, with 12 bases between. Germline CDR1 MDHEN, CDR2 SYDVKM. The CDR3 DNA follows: TGTGCCAGCAGGCCGGCGCCTGATAACTATGGCTACACCTTC. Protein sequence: CASRPAPDNYGYTF.

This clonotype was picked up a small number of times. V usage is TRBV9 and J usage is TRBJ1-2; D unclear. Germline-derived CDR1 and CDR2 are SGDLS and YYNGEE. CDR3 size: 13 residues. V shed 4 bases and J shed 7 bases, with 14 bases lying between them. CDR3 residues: CASSPWTGSGYTF. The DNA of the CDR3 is TGTGCCAGCAGCCCCTGGACCGGGAGTGGCTACACCTTC.

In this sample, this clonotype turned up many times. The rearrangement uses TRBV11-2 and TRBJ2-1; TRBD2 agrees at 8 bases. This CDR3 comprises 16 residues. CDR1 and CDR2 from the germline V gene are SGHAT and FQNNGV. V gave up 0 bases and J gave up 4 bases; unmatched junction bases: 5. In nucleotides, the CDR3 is TGTGCCAGCAGCTTAGAGTACGGGGGGGAATACAATGAGCAGTTCTTC. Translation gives CASSLEYGGEYNEQFF.

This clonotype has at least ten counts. For the CDR3, the DNA is TGCAGTGCTAGAGATGGGCTAGCGGGGTACAATGAGCAGTTCTTC. Protein sequence: CSARDGLAGYNEQFF. V and J are TRBV20-1 and TRBJ2-1, with 9 bases identical to TRBD2. The CDR3 sequence is 15 residues long. V lost 0 bases to trimming and J lost 4 bases; unmatched junction nucleotides: 4. From germline, CDR1 is DFQATT and CDR2 SNEGSKA (reference sequence).

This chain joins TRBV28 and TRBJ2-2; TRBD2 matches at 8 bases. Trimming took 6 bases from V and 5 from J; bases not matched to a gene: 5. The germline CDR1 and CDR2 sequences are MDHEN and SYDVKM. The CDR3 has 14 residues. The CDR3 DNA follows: TGTGCCAGCAGGAGACTAGCGCGGACCGGGGAGCTGTTTTTT. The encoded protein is CASRRLARTGELFF.

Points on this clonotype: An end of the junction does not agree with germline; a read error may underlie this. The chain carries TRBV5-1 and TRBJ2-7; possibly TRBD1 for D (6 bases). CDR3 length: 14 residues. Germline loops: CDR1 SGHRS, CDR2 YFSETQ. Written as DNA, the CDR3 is TGCGCCAGCAGCTTGGCCCAGGGGTCCTACAAGCAGTACTTC. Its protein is CASSLAQGSYKQYF.

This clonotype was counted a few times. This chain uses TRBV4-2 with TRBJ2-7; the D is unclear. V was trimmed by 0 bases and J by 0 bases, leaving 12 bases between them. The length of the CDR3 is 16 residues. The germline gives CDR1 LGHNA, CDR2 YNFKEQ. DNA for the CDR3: TGTGCCAGCAGCCAAGATGTTACAGTTAGCTCCTACGAGCAGTACTTC. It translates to CASSQDVTVSSYEQYF.

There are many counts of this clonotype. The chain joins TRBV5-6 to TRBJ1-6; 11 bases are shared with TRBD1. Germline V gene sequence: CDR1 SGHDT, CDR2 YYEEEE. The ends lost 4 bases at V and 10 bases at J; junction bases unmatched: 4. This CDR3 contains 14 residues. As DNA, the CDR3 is TGTGCCAGCAGCGCGGACAGGGGGCGATCACCCCTCCACTTT. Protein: CASSADRGRSPLHF.

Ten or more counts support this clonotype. As DNA, the CDR3 is TGCAGTGCTAGGGGGGCGCTTGGAATCACAGATACGCAGTATTTT. Translation: CSARGALGITDTQYF. The chain is built from TRBV20-1 and TRBJ2-3; TRBD1 might be the D (6 bases). V shed 3 bases and J shed 2 bases, with 15 bases lying between them. The CDR3 loop spans 15 amino acids. The V gene's germline CDR1 is DFQATT and CDR2 SNEGSKA (reference sequence).

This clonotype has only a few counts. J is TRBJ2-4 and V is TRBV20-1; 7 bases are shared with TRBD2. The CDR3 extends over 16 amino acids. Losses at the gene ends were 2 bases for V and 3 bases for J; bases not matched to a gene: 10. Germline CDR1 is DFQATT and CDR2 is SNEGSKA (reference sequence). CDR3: CSARPSGTFFKNIQYF. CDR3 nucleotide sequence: TGCAGTGCTAGACCTAGCGGAACGTTTTTCAAAAACATTCAGTACTTC.

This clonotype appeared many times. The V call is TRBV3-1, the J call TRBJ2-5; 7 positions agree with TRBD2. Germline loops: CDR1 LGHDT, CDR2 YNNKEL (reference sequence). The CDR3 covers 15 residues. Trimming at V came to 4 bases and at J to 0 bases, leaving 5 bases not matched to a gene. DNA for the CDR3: TGTGCCAGCAGCCCGGGGGGTACGTACCAAGAGACCCAGTACTTC. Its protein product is CASSPGGTYQETQYF.

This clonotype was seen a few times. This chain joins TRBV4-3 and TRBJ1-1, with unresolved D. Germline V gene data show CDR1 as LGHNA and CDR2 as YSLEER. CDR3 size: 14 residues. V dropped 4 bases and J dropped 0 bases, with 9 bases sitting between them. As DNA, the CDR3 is TGCGCCAGCAGCCCCAACTGGGTGAACACTGAAGCTTTCTTT. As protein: CASSPNWVNTEAFF.

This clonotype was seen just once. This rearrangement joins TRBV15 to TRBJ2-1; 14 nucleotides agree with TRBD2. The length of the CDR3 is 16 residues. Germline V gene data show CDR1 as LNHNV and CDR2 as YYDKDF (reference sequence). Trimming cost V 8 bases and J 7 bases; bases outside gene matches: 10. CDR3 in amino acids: CATGSRLAGGLNEQFF. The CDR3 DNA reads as TGTGCCACCGGCTCCAGACTAGCGGGAGGGCTGAATGAGCAGTTCTTC.

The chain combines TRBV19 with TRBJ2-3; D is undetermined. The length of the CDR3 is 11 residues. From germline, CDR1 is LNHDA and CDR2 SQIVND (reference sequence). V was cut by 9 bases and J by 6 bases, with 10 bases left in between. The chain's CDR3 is CASKAVDTQYF. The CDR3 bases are TGTGCCAGCAAGGCAGTGGATACGCAGTATTTT.

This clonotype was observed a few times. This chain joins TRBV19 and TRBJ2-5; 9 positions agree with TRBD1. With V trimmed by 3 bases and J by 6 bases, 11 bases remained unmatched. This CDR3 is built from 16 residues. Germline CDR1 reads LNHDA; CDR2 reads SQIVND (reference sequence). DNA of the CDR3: TGTGCCAGTAGTATGTGGGGACAGGGCGGCGCGAAGACCCAGTACTTC. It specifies CASSMWGQGGAKTQYF.

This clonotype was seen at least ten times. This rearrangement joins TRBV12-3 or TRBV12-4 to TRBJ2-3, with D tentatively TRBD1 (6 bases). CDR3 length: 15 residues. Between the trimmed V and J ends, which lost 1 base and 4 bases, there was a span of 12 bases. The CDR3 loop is CASSLGLPGADTQYF. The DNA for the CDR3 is TGTGCCAGCAGTTTAGGACTCCCAGGGGCAGATACGCAGTATTTT.